This T cell receptor (beta chain) originates from a study of shared clonotypes between healthy human individuals. As for the study in general: Per-donor plates numbered three CD4 naive, three CD4 memory, two CD8 naive and one CD8 memory.

General study results and limits: The genetic and exposure-history diversity represented was limited by few donors.

Some clones are missing from TCRdb's copy, which holds only in-frame ones; the method was immunoSEQ multiplex PCR. Of about 1.5 million clones in the sample, 95% to 97% were seen once. In regard to this clone: What it recognizes is unknown.

This CDR3 contains 14 residues. The junction had 9 bases not matched to a gene; V was cut back by 0 bases and J by 10 bases. Per the germline V gene, CDR1 is SGHDT and CDR2 is YYEEEE. The sequence derives from a man in his thirties or forties in good health. The specimen sequenced was naive CD4+ T cells sorted from blood. Subset meaning: CD45RA+ positively selected. V and J are TRBV5-6 and TRBJ1-1; 7 nucleotides match TRBD1. CDR3 loop: CASSLGELDRRAFF. The CDR3 DNA reads as TGTGCCAGCAGCTTGGGGGAGTTGGACAGGAGAGCTTTCTTT.